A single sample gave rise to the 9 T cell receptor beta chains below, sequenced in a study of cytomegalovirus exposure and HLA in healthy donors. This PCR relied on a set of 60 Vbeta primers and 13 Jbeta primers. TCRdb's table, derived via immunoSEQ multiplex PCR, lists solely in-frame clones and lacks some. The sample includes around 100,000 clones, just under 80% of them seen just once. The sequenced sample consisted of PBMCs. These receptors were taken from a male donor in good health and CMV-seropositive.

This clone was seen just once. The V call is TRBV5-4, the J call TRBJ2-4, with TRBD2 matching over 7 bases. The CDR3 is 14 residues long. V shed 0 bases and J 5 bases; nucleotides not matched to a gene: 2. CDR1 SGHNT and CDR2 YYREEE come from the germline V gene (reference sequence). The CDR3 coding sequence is TGTGCCAGCAGCTTGGGCGGGAGCCAAAACATTCAGTACTTC. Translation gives CASSLGGSQNIQYF.

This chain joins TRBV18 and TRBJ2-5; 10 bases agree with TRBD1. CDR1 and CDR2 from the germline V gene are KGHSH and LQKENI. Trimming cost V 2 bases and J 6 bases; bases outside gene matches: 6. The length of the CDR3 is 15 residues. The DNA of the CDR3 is TGTGCCAGCTCACCAGCAAGGACAGGGGGGCAGACCCAGTACTTC. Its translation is CASSPARTGGQTQYF.

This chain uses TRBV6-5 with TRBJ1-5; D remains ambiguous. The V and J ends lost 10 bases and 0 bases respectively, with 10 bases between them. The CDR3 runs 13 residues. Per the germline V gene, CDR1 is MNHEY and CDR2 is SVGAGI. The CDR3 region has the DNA TGTGCCACCACGGCGGCTAGCAATCAGCCCCAGCATTTT. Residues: CATTAASNQPQHF.

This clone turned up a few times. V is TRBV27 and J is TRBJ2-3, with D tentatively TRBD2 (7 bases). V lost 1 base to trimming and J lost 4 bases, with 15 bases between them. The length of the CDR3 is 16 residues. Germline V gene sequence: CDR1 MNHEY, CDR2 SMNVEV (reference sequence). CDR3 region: CASSLFGEGGPDTQYF. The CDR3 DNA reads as TGTGCCAGCAGTTTATTCGGGGAGGGGGGACCAGATACGCAGTATTTT.

The CDR3 loop is CASSEGQLASDEQYF. The CDR3 DNA is TGTGCCAGCAGTGAGGGACAGCTGGCAAGCGACGAGCAGTACTTC. V gene TRBV6-4 combines with J gene TRBJ2-7; 7 nucleotides align to TRBD1. Germline trimming cut 3 bases from V and 5 bases from J; bases unmatched to any gene: 10. This CDR3 has 15 residues. Germline V CDR1 and CDR2: MRHNA, SNTAGT.

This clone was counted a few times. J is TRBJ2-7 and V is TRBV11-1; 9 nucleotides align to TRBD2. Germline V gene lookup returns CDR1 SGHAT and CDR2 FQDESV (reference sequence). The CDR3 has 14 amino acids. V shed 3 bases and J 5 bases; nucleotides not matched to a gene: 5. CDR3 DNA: TGTGCCAGCAGCTTTGGCGGGGGGGCCGACGAGCAGTACTTC. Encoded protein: CASSFGGGADEQYF.

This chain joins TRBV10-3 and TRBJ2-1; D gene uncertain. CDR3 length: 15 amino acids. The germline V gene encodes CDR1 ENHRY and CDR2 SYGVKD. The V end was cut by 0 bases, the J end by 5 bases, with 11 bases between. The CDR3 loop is CAISESEFSNNEQFF. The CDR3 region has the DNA TGTGCCATCAGTGAGTCAGAGTTCTCTAACAATGAGCAGTTCTTC.

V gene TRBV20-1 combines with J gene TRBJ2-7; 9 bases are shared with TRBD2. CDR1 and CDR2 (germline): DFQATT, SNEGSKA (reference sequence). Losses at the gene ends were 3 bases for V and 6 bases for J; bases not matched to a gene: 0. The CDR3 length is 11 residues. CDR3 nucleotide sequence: TGCAGTGCTAGGGGACTAGCCGAGCAGTACTTC. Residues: CSARGLAEQYF.

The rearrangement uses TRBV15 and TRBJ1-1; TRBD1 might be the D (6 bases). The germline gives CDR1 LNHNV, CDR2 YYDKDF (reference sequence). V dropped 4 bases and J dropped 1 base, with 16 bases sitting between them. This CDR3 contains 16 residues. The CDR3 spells CATSMGITGTNTEAFF. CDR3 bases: TGTGCCACCAGCATGGGGATTACAGGGACGAACACTGAAGCTTTCTTT.